This TCR beta chain was sequenced during a study of CD8 T cells in ankylosing spondylitis (dated by TCRdb to about 2017). Broadly, across the study: The study set out to find disease-linked TCR variants by profiling T cell receptor beta repertoires in ankylosing spondylitis patients and healthy donors. In total, the full study cohort was made up of over a hundred healthy donors and about two dozen ankylosing spondylitis patients. Peripheral blood was sampled, and synovial fluid was additionally collected from ankylosing spondylitis patients.

With respect to this clonotype: Its binding antigen is unknown. Base qualities were left out, and no much larger clone turns up one base away.

CDR1 and CDR2 (MGHRA, YSYEKL) derive from the germline V gene. V lost 0 bases and J lost 0 bases, and the count of bases not matched to a germline gene is 6. The CDR3 has 19 amino acids, counting the end cysteine and phenylalanine. Left in the record is the CDR3 DNA by itself, 57 bases read in frame from the first base. The listed sequencing device is Illumina HiSeq 2500. Quantitative 5'-RACE with molecular barcodes was the method used to prepare the TCR beta libraries. As for the authors' bioinformatics: A new computational method based on a probabilistic model of VDJ rearrangement was used to identify disease-linked TCR variants. In-frame beta chains were kept once TCRdb had trimmed the public reads at Q25 with fastp and called clones with MiXCR. Identical CDR3 proteins give one entry, which carries the most common genes and DNA. The V and J calls shown here were made by TCRdb, not taken from the authors' results. The table for this sample lists nearly 350,000 distinct CDR3 sequences; around 15% of them were counted only once. The leading ten clones occupy 0.85% to 1.4% of the sample.

General study outcomes and caveats: Some motif variants were previously reported in synovial fluid and blood of reactive arthritis patients, suggesting common disease-initiation mechanisms. A CD8+ phenotype was shown by the disease-linked clones, which were found at relatively low frequencies in peripheral blood. A TCR beta motif of eight highly homologous amino acid variants appeared characteristic of blood from ankylosing spondylitis patients. The disease-linked clones were reported as significantly enriched in matched synovial fluid samples from ankylosing spondylitis patients.

The chain links TRBV4-1 with TRBJ2-6, with 9 middle bases fitting TRBD1. The sequence came from a male donor with ankylosing spondylitis or in good health (not recorded which). The specimen sequenced was blood, either unsorted or a sorted T cell fraction (not recorded which). The CDR3 sequence is CASSQDWTGDTSGANVLTF. The sequence in DNA is TGCGCCAGCAGCCAAGATTGGACAGGGGATACCTCTGGGGCCAACGTCCTGACTTTC.